The 11 T cell receptor beta chains given below trace back to one sample, sequenced in a study of naive and memory T cell subsets. Both TRBC1 and TRBC2 were covered by a beta constant-region primer of two equimolar oligonucleotides. The ligated cDNA underwent four PCR rounds using SP2 and nested alpha and beta constant-region primers. MiXCR was run by TCRdb on the UMI-ligation and nested PCR reads, yielding one entry per CDR3 protein. The table records some 30,000 distinct CDR3 sequences, 15% to 20% of them present only once. What was sequenced was effector memory CD4+ T cells from blood. The subset was: effector memory, CD45RA- CD27-. These TCRs come from a human donor in good health.

The chain carries TRBV9 and TRBJ2-2; perhaps D is TRBD1 or TRBD2 (5 bases each). The CDR3 spans 15 residues. V was trimmed by 2 bases and J by 6 bases, leaving 14 bases between them. Germline V gene sequence: CDR1 SGDLS, CDR2 YYNGEE. CDR3 region: CASSVGTPGPGELFF. The CDR3 nucleotides are TGTGCCAGCAGCGTGGGGACCCCAGGGCCCGGGGAGCTGTTTTTT.

This clonotype came up many times. The chain employs TRBV5-1 and TRBJ1-4; a possible D gene is TRBD1 (6 bases). The germline gives CDR1 SGHRS, CDR2 YFSETQ. Deletions cut 4 bases from V and 8 bases from J, with 15 bases between. The CDR3 spans 14 residues. This CDR3 is CASSTGTRGEKLFF. In DNA form, the CDR3 reads TGCGCCAGCAGCACCGGGACACGGGGAGAAAAACTGTTTTTT.

The chain links TRBV10-3 to TRBJ2-5; D gene unclear. The germline V gene encodes CDR1 ENHRY and CDR2 SYGVKD. The CDR3 spans 13 residues. V was clipped by 2 bases and J by 3 bases, with 7 bases between them. DNA of the CDR3: TGTGCCATCAGTGAGGCTAGGAAAGAGACCCAGTACTTC. Translation gives CAISEARKETQYF.

CDR3 sequence (DNA): TGTGCCACCCAAAGTTACACAGATACGCAGTATTTT. Amino acid sequence: CATQSYTDTQYF. This rearrangement joins TRBV19 to TRBJ2-3; D is ambiguous. Germline V lookup: CDR1 LNHDA, CDR2 SQIVND (reference sequence). CDR3 size: 12 residues. V lost 10 bases, J lost 2 bases, and 10 bases lay in between.

The chain carries TRBV7-3 and TRBJ1-1, with D perhaps TRBD1 (5 bases). Trimming took 2 bases from V and 1 from J, leaving 8 bases between them. This CDR3 spans 14 amino acids. Looked up from germline, CDR1 is SGHTA and CDR2 is FQGTGA. The CDR3 DNA follows: TGTGCCAGCAGCTTACGGCAGGGGAACACTGAAGCTTTCTTT. Its translation: CASSLRQGNTEAFF.

The chain joins TRBV27 to TRBJ2-6; the match to TRBD2 covers 9 bases. Germline-derived CDR1 and CDR2 are MNHEY and SMNVEV (reference sequence). The CDR3 extends over 19 amino acids. Unmatched junction bases numbered 7, after V lost 0 bases and J lost 1 base. This CDR3 reads CASSLSWAGGPSGANVLTF. The CDR3 DNA follows: TGTGCCAGCAGTTTATCGTGGGCGGGAGGGCCGTCTGGGGCCAACGTCCTGACTTTC. Filled out from reference TRBV27 and TRBJ2-6, the complete variable domain reads EAQVTQNPRYLITVTGKKLTVTCSQNMNHEYMSWYRQDPGLGLRQIYYSMNVEVTDKGDVPEGYKVSRKEKRNFPLILESPSPNQTSLYFCASSLSWAGGPSGANVLTFGAGSRLTVL.

This clonotype was recorded a few times. The V call is TRBV19, the J call TRBJ2-7; 8 bases agree with TRBD1. CDR1 and CDR2 (germline): LNHDA, SQIVND (reference sequence). The ends lost 7 bases at V and 3 bases at J; junction bases unmatched: 8. The CDR3 runs 14 residues. The CDR3 protein is CASNAQGVGYEQYF. CDR3 coding DNA: TGTGCCAGTAACGCACAGGGGGTCGGCTACGAGCAGTACTTC.

Many counts were recorded for this clonotype. This chain connects TRBV28 to TRBJ2-7; a weak D match, TRBD1 (5 bases). Deletions cut 5 bases from V and 12 bases from J, with 17 bases between. The CDR3 extends over 12 amino acids. CDR1 is MDHEN, CDR2 SYDVKM, per germline. In DNA, the CDR3 is TGTGCCAGCAGTCCCCGAGGCAGGGCCACGTACTTC. Translated, it gives CASSPRGRATYF.

This clonotype was counted only a few times. The chain carries TRBV4-3 and TRBJ2-5; D is unclear. CDR1 LGHNA and CDR2 YSLEER come from the germline V gene. The V end lost 0 bases, the J end lost 5 bases, and 13 bases lay between the germline ends. This CDR3 has 15 residues. This CDR3 is CASSQDFGSWETQYF. CDR3 in DNA: TGCGCCAGCAGCCAAGATTTCGGGTCTTGGGAGACCCAGTACTTC.

The chain couples TRBV3-1 to TRBJ1-3; tentative D call: TRBD1 (6 bases). This CDR3 spans 16 amino acids. The V end lost 0 bases, the J end lost 0 bases, and 9 bases lay between the germline ends. Looked up from germline, CDR1 is LGHDT and CDR2 is YNNKEL (reference sequence). In DNA, the CDR3 is TGTGCCAGCAGCCAAGAGCACAGGGACTCTGGAAACACCATATATTTT. Translating it yields CASSQEHRDSGNTIYF.

The sample holds a few counts of this clonotype. This rearrangement joins TRBV3-1 to TRBJ2-1; possibly TRBD2 for D (5 bases). V was shortened by 3 bases and J by 9 bases, with 9 bases between the two germline ends. The CDR3 runs to 12 residues. Looked up from germline, CDR1 is LGHDT and CDR2 is YNNKEL (reference sequence). In DNA, the CDR3 is TGTGCCAGCAGCCACCCCGAGGGTGAGCAGTTCTTC. The encoded protein is CASSHPEGEQFF.